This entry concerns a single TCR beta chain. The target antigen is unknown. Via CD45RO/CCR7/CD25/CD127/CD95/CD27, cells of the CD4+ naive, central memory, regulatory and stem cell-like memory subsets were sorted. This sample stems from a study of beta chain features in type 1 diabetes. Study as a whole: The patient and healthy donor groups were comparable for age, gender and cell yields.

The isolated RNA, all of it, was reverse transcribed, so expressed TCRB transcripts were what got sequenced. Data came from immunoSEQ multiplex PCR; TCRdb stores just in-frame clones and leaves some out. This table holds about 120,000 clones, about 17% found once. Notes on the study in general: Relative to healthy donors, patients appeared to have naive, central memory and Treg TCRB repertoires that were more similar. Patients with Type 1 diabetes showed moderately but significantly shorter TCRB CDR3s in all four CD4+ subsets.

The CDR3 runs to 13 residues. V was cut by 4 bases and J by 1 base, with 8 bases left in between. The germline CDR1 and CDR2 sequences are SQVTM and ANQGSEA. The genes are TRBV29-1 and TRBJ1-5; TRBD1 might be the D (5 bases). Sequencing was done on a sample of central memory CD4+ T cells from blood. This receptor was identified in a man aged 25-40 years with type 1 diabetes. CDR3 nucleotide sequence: TGCAGCGTTGCAGCAGGGAGCAATCAGCCCCAGCATTTT. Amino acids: CSVAAGSNQPQHF.